What follows are 3 T cell receptor beta chains derived from one specimen sequenced in a study of cytotoxic CD8 clonotypes in ibrutinib-treated CLL. The repertoire was sequenced with immunoSEQ multiplex PCR; TCRdb's copy has only in-frame clones and lacks some. The sample lists some 200,000 clones, approximately 68% seen once, with around 15% in the top ten. The sequences come from PBMCs, collected after 24 months of ibrutinib treatment. The receptors originated from a human donor with chronic lymphocytic leukemia.

As for this clone: The same CDR3 also results from other DNA sequences found in this sample. The CDR3 region has the DNA TGTGCCATCACCCCGGGACAGGGCACCTACGAGCAGTACTTC. This gives the protein CAITPGQGTYEQYF. The genes are TRBV10-3 and TRBJ2-7; TRBD1 matches 9 bases. V shed 7 bases and J 2 bases; nucleotides not matched to a gene: 6. The CDR3 contains 14 residues. The germline V gene has CDR1 ENHRY and CDR2 SYGVKD.

The chain carries TRBV5-4 and TRBJ1-4; 8 positions match TRBD1. V lost 3 bases to trimming and J lost 8 bases; unmatched junction nucleotides: 6. The CDR3 is made up of 14 amino acids. Germline lookup yields CDR1 SGHNT and CDR2 YYREEE (reference sequence). The CDR3 loop is CASSSNRQGEKLFF. Here the CDR3 DNA reads TGTGCCAGCAGCTCAAATAGACAGGGGGAAAAACTGTTTTTT.

The chain couples TRBV5-1 to TRBJ2-3, with TRBD2 matching 12 bases. The germline gives CDR1 SGHRS, CDR2 YFSETQ. J was trimmed by 6 bases and V by 0 bases; bases with no gene match: 5. CDR3 length: 16 residues. CDR3 protein: CASSLAPLAGGDTQYF. In nucleotides, the CDR3 is TGCGCCAGCAGCTTGGCCCCACTAGCGGGGGGTGATACGCAGTATTTT.